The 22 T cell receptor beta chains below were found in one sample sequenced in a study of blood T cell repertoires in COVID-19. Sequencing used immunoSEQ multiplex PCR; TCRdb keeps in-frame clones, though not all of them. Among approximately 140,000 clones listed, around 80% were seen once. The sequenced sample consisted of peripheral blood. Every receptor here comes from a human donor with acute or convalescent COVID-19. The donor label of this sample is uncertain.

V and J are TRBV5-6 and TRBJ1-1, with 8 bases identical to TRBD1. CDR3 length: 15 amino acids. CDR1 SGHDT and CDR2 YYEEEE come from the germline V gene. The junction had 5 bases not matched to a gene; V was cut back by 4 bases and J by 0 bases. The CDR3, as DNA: TGTGCCAGCAGCCGTGGACAGGGTTTGAACACTGAAGCTTTCTTT. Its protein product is CASSRGQGLNTEAFF.

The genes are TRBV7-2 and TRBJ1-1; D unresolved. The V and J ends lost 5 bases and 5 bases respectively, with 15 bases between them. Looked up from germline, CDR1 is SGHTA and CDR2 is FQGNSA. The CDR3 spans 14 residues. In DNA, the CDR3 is TGTGCCAGCAGCCTCAATGTGCGGGTTACTGAAGCTTTCTTT. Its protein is CASSLNVRVTEAFF.

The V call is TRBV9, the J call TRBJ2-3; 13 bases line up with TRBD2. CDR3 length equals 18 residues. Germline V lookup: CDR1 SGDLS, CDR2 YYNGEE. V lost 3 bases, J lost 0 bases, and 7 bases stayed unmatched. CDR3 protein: CASSASGLAGPSTDTQYF. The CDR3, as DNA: TGTGCCAGCAGCGCTTCGGGACTAGCGGGGCCTAGCACAGATACGCAGTATTTT.

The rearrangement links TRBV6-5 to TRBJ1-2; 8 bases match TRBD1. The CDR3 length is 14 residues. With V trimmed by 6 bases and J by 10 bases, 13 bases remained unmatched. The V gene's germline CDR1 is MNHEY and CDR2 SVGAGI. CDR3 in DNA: TGTGCCAGCAGGGAGACCGGGACAGGCGATCACTACACCTTC. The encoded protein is CASRETGTGDHYTF.

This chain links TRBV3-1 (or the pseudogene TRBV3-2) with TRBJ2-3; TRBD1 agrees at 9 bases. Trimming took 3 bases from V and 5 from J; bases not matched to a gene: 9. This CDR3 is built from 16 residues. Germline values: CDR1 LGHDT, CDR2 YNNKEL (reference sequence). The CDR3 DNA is TGTGCCAGCAGCCATTCCGGGACAGGGTGGGGAGATACGCAGTATTTT. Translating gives CASSHSGTGWGDTQYF.

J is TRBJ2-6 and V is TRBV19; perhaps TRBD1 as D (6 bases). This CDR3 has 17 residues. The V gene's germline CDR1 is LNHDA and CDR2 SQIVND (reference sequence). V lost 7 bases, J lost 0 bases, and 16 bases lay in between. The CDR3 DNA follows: TGTGCCAGTATCAGGGGAGCTTCTCTCTCTGGGGCCAACGTCCTGACTTTC. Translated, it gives CASIRGASLSGANVLTF.

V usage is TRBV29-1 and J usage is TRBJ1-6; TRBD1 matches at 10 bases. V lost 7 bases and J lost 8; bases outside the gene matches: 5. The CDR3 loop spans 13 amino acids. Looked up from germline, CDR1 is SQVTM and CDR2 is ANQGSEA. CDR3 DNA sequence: TGCAGCGCCCAGACAGGGGGCGATTCACCCCTCCACTTT. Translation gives CSAQTGGDSPLHF. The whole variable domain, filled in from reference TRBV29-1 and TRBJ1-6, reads SAVISQKPSRDICQRGTSLTIQCQVDSQVTMMFWYRQQPGQSLTLIATANQGSEATYESGFVIDKFPISRPNLTFSTLTVSNMSPEDSSIYLCSAQTGGDSPLHFGNGTRLTVT.

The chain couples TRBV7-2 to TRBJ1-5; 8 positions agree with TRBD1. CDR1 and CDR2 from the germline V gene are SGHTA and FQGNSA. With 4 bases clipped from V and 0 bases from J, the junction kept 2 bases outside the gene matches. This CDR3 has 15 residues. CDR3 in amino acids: CASSSGQVSNQPQHF. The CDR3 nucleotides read TGTGCCAGCAGCTCGGGACAGGTTAGCAATCAGCCCCAGCATTTT.

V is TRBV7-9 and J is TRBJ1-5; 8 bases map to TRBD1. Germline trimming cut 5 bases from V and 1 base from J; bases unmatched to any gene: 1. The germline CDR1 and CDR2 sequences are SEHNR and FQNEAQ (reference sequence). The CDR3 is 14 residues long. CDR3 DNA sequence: TGTGCCAGCAGCCGGACAGGGAGCAATCAGCCCCAGCATTTT. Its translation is CASSRTGSNQPQHF.

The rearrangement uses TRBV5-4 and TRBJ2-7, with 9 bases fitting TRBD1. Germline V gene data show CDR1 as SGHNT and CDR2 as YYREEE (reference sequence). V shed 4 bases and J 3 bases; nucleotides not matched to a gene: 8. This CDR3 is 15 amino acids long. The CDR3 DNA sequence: TGTGCCAGCAGCCCGACCGGGACAGGGAACTACGAGCAGTACTTC. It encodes CASSPTGTGNYEQYF.

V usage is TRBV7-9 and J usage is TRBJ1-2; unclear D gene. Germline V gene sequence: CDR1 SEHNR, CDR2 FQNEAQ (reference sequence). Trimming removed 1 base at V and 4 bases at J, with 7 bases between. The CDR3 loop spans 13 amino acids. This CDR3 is CASSLGASYGYTF. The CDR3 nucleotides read TGTGCCAGCAGCTTAGGGGCCTCCTATGGCTACACCTTC.

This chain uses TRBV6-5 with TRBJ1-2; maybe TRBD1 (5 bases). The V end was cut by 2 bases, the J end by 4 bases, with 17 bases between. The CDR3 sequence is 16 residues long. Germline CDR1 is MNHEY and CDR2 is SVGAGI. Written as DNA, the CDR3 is TGTGCCAGCAGTTACCCCGTGGGGGAGGGTCCCTATGGCTACACCTTC. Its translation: CASSYPVGEGPYGYTF.

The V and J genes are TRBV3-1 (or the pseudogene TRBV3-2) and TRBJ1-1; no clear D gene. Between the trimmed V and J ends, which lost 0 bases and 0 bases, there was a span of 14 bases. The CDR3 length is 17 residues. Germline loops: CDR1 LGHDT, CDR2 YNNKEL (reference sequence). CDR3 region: CASSQEGRSNLNTEAFF. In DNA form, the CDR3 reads TGTGCCAGCAGCCAAGAAGGGAGATCAAATCTGAACACTGAAGCTTTCTTT.

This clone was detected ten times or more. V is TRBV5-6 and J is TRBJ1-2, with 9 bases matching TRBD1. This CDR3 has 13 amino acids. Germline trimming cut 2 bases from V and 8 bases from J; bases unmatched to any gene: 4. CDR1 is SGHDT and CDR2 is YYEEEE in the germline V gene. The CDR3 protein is CASSFRTGEGYTF. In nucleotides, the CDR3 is TGTGCCAGCAGCTTTAGGACAGGGGAAGGCTACACCTTC.

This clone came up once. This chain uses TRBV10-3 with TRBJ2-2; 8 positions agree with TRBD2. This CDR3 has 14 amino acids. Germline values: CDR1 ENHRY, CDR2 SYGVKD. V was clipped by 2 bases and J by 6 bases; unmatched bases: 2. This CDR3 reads CAISELGGAGELFF. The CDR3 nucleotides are TGTGCCATCAGTGAGCTCGGGGGGGCCGGGGAGCTGTTTTTT.

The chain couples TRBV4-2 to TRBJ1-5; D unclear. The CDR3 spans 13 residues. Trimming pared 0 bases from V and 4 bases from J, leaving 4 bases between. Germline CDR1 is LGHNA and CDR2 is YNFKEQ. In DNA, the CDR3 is TGTGCCAGCAGCCAAGACAGAAATCAGCCCCAGCATTTT. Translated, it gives CASSQDRNQPQHF.

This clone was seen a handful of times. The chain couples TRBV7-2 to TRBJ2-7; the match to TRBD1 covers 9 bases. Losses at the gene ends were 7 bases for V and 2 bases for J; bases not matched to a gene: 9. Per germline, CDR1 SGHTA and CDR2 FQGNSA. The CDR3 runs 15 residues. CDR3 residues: CASNSGTGNPYEQYF. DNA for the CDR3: TGTGCCAGCAACTCCGGGACAGGGAACCCCTACGAGCAGTACTTC.

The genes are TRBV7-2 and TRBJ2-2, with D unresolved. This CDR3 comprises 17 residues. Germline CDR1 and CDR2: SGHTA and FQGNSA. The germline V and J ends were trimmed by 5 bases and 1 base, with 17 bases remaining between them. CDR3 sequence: CASSRWSLERNTGELFF. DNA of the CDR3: TGTGCCAGCAGCCGGTGGTCCCTAGAGAGGAACACCGGGGAGCTGTTTTTT.

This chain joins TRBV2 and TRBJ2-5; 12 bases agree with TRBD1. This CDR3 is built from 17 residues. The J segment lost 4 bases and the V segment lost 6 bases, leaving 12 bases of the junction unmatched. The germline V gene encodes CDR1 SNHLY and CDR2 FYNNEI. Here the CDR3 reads CASRRGTGGPWGETQYF. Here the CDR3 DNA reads TGTGCCAGCAGGCGGGGGACAGGGGGCCCATGGGGAGAGACCCAGTACTTC.

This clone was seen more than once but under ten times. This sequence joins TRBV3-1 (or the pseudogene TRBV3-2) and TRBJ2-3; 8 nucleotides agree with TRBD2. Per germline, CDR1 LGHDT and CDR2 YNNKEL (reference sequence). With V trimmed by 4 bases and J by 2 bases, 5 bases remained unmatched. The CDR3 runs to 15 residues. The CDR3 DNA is TGTGCCAGCAGCCCACTGCGGGGGGCCACAGATACGCAGTATTTT. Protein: CASSPLRGATDTQYF.

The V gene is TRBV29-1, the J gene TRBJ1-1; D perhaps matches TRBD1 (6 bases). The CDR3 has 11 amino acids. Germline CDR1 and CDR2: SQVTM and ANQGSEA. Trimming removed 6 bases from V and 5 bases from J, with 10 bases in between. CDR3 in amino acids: CSVQTGTEAFF. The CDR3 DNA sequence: TGCAGCGTCCAAACAGGGACTGAAGCTTTCTTT.

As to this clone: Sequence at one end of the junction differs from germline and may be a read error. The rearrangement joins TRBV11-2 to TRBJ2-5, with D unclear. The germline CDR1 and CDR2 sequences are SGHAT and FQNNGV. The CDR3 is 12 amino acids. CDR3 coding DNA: TGTGCCAGCAGCTTATACCAGGAGACCCAGTACTTC. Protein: CASSLYQETQYF.